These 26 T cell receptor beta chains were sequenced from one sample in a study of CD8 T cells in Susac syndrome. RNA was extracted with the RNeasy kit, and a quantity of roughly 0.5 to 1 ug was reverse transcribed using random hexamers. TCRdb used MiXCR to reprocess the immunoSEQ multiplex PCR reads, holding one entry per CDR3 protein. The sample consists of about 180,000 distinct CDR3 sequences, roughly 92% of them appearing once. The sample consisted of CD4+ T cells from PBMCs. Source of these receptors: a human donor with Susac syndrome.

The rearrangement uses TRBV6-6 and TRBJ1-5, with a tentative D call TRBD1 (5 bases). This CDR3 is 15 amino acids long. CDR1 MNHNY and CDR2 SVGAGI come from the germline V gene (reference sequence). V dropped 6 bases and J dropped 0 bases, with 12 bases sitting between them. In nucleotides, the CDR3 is TGTGCCAGCAGACCGGGGCAGTATAGCAATCAGCCCCAGCATTTT. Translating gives CASRPGQYSNQPQHF.

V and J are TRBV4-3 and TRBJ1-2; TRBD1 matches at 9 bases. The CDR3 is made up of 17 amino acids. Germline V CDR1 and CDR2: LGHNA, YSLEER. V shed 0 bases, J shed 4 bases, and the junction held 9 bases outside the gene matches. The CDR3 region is CASSQDWTGAFGYGYTF. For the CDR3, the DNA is TGCGCCAGCAGCCAAGATTGGACAGGGGCATTTGGCTATGGCTACACCTTC.

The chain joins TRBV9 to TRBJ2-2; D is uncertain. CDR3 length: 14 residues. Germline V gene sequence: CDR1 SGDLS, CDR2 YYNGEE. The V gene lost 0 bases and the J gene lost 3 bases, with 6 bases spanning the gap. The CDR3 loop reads CASSVAIHTGELFF. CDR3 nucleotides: TGTGCCAGCAGCGTAGCTATACACACCGGGGAGCTGTTTTTT.

CDR3 in DNA: TGCGCCAGCAGGCCGGACAGGGCTAATTCACCCCTCCACTTT. Translated: CASRPDRANSPLHF. The chain recombines TRBV5-1 with TRBJ1-6; 8 bases map to TRBD1. This CDR3 is built from 14 residues. V trimming: 5 bases; J trimming: 6 bases; junction bases outside the gene matches: 4. Germline CDR1 is SGHRS and CDR2 is YFSETQ. Filled out from reference TRBV5-1 and TRBJ1-6, the complete variable domain reads KAGVTQTPRYLIKTRGQQVTLSCSPISGHRSVSWYQQTPGQGLQFLFEYFSETQRNKGNFPGRFSGRQFSNSRSEMNVSTLELGDSALYLCASRPDRANSPLHFGNGTRLTVT.

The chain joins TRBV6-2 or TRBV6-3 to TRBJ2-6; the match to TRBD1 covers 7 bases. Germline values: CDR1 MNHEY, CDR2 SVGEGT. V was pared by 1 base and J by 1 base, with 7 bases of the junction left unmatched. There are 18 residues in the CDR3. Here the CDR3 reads CASSYYRDRLSGANVLTF. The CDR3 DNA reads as TGTGCCAGCAGTTACTACCGGGACAGATTATCTGGGGCCAACGTCCTGACTTTC.

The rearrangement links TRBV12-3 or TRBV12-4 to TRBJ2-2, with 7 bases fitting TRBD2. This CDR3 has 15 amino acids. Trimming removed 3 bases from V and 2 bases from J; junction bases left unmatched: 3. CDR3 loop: CASSLSSGNTGELFF. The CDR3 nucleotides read TGTGCCAGCAGTTTGTCTAGCGGAAACACCGGGGAGCTGTTTTTT.

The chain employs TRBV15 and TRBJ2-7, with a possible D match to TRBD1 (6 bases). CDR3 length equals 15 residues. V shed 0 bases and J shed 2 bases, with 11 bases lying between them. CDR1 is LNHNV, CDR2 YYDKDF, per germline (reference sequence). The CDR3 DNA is TGTGCCACCAGCAGAGATAGGGACACTACCTACGAGCAGTACTTC. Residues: CATSRDRDTTYEQYF.

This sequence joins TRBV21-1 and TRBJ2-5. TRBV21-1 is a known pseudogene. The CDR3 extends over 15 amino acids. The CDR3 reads CASSNKAASWETQYF. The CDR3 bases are TGTGCCAGCAGCAATAAGGCAGCGTCCTGGGAGACCCAGTACTTC.

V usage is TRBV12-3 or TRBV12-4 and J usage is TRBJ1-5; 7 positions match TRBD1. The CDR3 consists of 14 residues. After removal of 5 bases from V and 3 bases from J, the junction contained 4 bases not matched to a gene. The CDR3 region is CASSLGQVNQPQHF. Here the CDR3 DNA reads TGTGCCAGCAGTCTCGGACAGGTCAATCAGCCCCAGCATTTT.

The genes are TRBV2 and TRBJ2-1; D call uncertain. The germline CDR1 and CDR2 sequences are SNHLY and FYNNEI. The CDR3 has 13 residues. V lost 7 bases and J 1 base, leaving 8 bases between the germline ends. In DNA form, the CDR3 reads TGTGCCAGCACCGCCCCTTCCTACAATGAGCAGTTCTTC. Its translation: CASTAPSYNEQFF.

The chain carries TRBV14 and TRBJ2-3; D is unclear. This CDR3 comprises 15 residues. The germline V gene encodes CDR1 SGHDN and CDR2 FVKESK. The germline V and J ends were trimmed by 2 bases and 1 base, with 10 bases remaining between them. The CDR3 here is CASSQSGLGTDTQYF. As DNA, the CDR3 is TGTGCCAGCAGCCAATCAGGTTTGGGCACAGATACGCAGTATTTT. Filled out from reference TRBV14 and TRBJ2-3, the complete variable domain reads EAGVTQFPSHSVIEKGQTVTLRCDPISGHDNLYWYRRVMGKEIKFLLHFVKESKQDESGMPNNRFLAERTGGTYSTLKVQPAELEDSGVYFCASSQSGLGTDTQYFGPGTRLTVL.

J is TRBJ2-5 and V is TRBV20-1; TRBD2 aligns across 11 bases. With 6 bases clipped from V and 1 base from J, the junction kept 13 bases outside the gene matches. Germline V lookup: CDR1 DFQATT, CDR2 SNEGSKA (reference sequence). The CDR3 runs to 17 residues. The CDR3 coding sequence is TGCAGTGCCGAATCCGGGGCTAGCGGGGGGTCCCAAGAGACCCAGTACTTC. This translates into CSAESGASGGSQETQYF.

The CDR3 loop reads CASSGRGEDVDTQYF. The CDR3 DNA is TGTGCCAGCAGCGGTCGGGGGGAGGATGTGGATACGCAGTATTTT. J is TRBJ2-3 and V is TRBV7-3; TRBD2 matches at 7 bases. Losses at the gene ends were 5 bases for V and 6 bases for J; bases not matched to a gene: 11. This CDR3 comprises 15 residues. Germline V gives CDR1 SGHTA, CDR2 FQGTGA.

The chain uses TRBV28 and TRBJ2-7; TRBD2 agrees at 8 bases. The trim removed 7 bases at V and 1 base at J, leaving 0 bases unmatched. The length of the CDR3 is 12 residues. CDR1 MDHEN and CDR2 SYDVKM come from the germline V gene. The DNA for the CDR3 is TGTGCCAGCAAGCGGGGGTCCTACGAGCAGTACTTC. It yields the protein CASKRGSYEQYF.

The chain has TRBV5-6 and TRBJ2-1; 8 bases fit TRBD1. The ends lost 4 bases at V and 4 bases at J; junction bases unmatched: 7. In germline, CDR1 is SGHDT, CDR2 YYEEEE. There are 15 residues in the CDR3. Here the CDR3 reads CASSPGQGWYNEQFF. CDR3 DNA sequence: TGTGCCAGCAGCCCAGGACAGGGCTGGTACAATGAGCAGTTCTTC.

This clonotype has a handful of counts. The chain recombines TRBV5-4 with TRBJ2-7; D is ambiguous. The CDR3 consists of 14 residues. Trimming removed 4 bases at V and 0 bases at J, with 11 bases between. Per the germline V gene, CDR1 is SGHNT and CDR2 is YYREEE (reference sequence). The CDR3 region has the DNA TGTGCCAGCAGCAGGCAGGCCAGCTCCTACGAGCAGTACTTC. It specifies CASSRQASSYEQYF.

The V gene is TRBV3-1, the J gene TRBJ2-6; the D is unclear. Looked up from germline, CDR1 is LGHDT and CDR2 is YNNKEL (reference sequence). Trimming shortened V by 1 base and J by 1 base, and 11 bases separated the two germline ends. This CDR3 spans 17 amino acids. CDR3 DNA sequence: TGTGCCAGCAGCCAAGCCGGATTTTCGTCTGGGGCCAACGTCCTGACTTTC. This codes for CASSQAGFSSGANVLTF.

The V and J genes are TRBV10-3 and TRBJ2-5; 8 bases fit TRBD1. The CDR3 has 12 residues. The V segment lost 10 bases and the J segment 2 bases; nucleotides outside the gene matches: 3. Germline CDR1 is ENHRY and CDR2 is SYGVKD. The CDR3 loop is CATNRGQETQYF. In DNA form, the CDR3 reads TGTGCCACCAACAGGGGGCAAGAGACCCAGTACTTC.

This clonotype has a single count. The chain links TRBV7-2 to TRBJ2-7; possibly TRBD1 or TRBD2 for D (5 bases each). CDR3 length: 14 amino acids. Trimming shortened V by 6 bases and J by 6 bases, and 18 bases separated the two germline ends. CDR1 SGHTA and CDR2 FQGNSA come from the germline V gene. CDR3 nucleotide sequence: TGTGCCAGCAGGGCTCCGGGGACGCCTAGCGAGCAGTACTTC. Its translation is CASRAPGTPSEQYF.

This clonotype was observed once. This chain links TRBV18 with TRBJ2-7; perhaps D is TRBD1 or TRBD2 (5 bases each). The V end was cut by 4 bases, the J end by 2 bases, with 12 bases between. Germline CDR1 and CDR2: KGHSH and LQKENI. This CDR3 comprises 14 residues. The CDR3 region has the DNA TGTGCCAGCTCACGCCTGGGGGAACCCTACGAGCAGTACTTC. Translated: CASSRLGEPYEQYF.

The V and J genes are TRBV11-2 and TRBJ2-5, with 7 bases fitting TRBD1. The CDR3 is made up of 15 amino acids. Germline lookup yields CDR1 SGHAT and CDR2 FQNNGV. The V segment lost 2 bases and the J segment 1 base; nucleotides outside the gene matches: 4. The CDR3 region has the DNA TGTGCCAGCAGCTTAACCGGGACAGCCCAAGAGACCCAGTACTTC. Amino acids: CASSLTGTAQETQYF. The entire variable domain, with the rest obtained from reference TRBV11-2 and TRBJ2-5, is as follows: EAGVAQSPRYKIIEKRQSVAFWCNPISGHATLYWYQQILGQGPKLLIQFQNNGVVDDSQLPKDRFSAERLKGVDSTLKIQPAKLEDSAVYLCASSLTGTAQETQYFGPGTRLLVL.

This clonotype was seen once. The CDR3 DNA reads as TGCAGCGCGCTCTATAGCGGGGGGGCCTCTGACGAGCAGTACTTC. The encoded protein is CSALYSGGASDEQYF. The V call is TRBV20-1, the J call TRBJ2-7, with 11 bases that match TRBD2. The CDR3 runs 15 residues. Germline CDR1 is DFQATT and CDR2 is SNEGSKA (reference sequence).

CDR3 nucleotide sequence: TGCGCCAGCAGCCAAGTTCTCAGGGGGCATCAGCCCCAGCATTTT. The encoded protein is CASSQVLRGHQPQHF. This chain connects TRBV4-3 to TRBJ1-5; 8 bases match TRBD1. The junction had 4 bases not matched to a gene; V was cut back by 1 base and J by 5 bases. The CDR3 sequence is 15 residues long. CDR1 is LGHNA and CDR2 is YSLEER in the germline V gene.

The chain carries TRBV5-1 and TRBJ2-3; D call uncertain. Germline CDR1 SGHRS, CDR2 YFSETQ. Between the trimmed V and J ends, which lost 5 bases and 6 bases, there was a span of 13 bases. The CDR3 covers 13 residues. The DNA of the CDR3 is TGCGCCAGCAGATACGACATCCCGGATACGCAGTATTTT. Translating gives CASRYDIPDTQYF. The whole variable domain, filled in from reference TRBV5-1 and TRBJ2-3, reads KAGVTQTPRYLIKTRGQQVTLSCSPISGHRSVSWYQQTPGQGLQFLFEYFSETQRNKGNFPGRFSGRQFSNSRSEMNVSTLELGDSALYLCASRYDIPDTQYFGPGTRLTVL.

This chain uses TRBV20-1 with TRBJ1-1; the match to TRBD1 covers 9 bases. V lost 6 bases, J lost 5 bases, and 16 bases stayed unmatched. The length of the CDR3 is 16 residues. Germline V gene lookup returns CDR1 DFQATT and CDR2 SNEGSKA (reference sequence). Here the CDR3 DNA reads TGCAGTGCCACGCCAACCGGGACAGGGCTTCGGACTGAAGCTTTCTTT. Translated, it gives CSATPTGTGLRTEAFF.

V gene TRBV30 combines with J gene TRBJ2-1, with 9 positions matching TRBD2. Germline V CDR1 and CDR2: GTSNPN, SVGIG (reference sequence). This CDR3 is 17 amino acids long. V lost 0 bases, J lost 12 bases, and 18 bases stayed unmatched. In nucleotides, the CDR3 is TGTGCCTGGAGTGTAAGGGGGTCTAGCGGGGACTTATGGAGGCAGTTCTTC. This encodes CAWSVRGSSGDLWRQFF. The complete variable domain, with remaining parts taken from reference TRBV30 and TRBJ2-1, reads SQTIHQWPATLVQPVGSPLSLECTVEGTSNPNLYWYRQAAGRGLQLLFYSVGIGQISSEVPQNLSASRPQDRQFILSSKKLLLSDSGFYLCAWSVRGSSGDLWRQFFGPGTRLTVL.